This T cell receptor (beta chain) was sequenced in a study of vaccination effects on CD4 cells after COVID-19. About the research overall: Post-vaccine specimens arrived a median 72 days past the second dose.

Comment on this clone: No antigen is known for it.

Here immunoSEQ multiplex PCR was the method, and the copy in TCRdb shows in-frame clones only, minus some. The data hold 25,000 to 30,000 clones, with roughly 74% observed a single time. Prior to sequencing, the ViraFEST assay stimulated PBMC with viral peptide pools, which expanded the antigen-specific CD4+ T cells. Culture proceeded for more than 8 days, and CD4+ T cells were then isolated. It was two doses of either the BNT162b2 or mRNA-1273 vaccine that participants received. Sequencing used CD4+ T cells from PBMCs cultured with HCoV-OC43 spike peptides, obtained after COVID-19 vaccination. The subset denotes: HCoV-OC43 spike overlapping peptide pool stimulation. This sequence was found in a human donor who received a COVID-19 vaccine.

The CDR3 region has the DNA TGTGCCAGCAGTTTGCGGGCAGATCGGGGGACCCAGTACTTC. Residues: CASSLRADRGTQYF. V is TRBV6-5 and J is TRBJ2-5; tentative D call: TRBD2 (5 bases). The CDR3 totals 14 residues. V lost 4 bases and J lost 7, with 16 bases in between. Germline V gene data show CDR1 as MNHEY and CDR2 as SVGAGI.